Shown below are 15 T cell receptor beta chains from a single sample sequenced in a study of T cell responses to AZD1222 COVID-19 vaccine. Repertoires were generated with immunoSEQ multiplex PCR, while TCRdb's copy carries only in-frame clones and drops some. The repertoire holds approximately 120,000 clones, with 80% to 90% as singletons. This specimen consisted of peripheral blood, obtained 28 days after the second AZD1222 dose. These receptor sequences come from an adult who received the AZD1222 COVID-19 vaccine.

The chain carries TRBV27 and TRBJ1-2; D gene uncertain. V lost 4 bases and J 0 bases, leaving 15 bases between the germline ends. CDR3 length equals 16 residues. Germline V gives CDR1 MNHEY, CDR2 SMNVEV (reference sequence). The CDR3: CASSSTLGRSNYGYTF. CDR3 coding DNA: TGTGCCAGCAGTTCAACTCTGGGCAGATCTAACTATGGCTACACCTTC.

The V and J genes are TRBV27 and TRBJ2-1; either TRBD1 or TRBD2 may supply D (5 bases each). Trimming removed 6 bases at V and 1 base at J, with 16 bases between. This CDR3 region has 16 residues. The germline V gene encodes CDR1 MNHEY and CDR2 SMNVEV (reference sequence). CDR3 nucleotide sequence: TGTGCCAGCAGCCCATTCTCGGGACGTTCCTACAATGAGCAGTTCTTC. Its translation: CASSPFSGRSYNEQFF.

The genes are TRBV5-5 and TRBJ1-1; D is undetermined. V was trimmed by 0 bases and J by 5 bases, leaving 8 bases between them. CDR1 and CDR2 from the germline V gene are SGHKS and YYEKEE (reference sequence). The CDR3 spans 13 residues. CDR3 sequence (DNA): TGTGCCAGCAGCTTGGTGGACGAAACTGAAGCTTTCTTT. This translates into CASSLVDETEAFF. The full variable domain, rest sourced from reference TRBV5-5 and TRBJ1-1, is DAGVTQSPTHLIKTRGQQVTLRCSPISGHKSVSWYQQVLGQGPQFIFQYYEKEERGRGNFPDRFSARQFPNYSSELNVNALLLGDSALYLCASSLVDETEAFFGQGTRLTVV.

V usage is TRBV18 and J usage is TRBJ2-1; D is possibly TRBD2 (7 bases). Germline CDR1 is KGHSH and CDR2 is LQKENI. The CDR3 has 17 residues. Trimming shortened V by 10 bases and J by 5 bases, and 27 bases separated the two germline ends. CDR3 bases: TGTGCCACCGCGGTCTGGGGGGGCGCAGGGGTCAACAATGAGCAGTTCTTC. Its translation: CATAVWGGAGVNNEQFF.

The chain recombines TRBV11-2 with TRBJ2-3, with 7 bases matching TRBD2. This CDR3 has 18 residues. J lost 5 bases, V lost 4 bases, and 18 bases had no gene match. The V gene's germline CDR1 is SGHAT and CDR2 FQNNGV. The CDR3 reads CASSSRGGGEGPGDTQYF. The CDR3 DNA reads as TGTGCCAGCAGCTCTCGGGGCGGGGGTGAAGGCCCGGGAGATACGCAGTATTTT.

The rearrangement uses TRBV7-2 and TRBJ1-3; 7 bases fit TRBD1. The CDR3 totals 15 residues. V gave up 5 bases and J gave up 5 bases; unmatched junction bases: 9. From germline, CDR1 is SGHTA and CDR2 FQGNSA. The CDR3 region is CASSPRQGIRNTIYF. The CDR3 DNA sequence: TGTGCCAGCAGCCCCCGACAGGGTATAAGAAACACCATATATTTT.

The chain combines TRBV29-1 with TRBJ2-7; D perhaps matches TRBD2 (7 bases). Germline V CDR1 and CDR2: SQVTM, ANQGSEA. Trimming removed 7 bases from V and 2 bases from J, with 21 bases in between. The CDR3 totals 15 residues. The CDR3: CSAGGGPTGTYEQYF. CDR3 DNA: TGCAGCGCTGGGGGGGGGCCTACAGGGACCTACGAGCAGTACTTC.

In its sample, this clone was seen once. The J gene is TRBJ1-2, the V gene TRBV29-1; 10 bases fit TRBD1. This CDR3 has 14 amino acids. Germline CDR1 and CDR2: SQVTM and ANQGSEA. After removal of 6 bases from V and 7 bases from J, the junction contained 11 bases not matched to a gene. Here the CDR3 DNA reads TGCAGCGTCGTCCCGGGACAGGGGAGTGTTGGCTACACCTTC. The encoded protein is CSVVPGQGSVGYTF.

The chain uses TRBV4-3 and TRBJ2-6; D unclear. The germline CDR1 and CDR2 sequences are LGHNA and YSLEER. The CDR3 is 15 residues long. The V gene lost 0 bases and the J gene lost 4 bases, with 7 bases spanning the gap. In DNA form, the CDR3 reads TGCGCCAGCAGCCAAGATCCTACCGGGGCCAACGTCCTGACTTTC. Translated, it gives CASSQDPTGANVLTF.

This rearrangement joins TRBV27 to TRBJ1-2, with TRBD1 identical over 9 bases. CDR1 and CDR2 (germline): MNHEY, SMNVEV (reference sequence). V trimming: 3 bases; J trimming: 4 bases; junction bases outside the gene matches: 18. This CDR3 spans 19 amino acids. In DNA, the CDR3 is TGTGCCAGCAGTTTTTATCTTCCAGGGACAGGGAATTCCTCCTATGGCTACACCTTC. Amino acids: CASSFYLPGTGNSSYGYTF.

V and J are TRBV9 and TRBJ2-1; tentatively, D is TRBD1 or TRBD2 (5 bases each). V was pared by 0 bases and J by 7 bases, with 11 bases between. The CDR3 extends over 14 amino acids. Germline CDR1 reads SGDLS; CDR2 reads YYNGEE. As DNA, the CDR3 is TGTGCCAGCAGCGTAGCTGGGGGTGATAATGAGCAGTTCTTC. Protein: CASSVAGGDNEQFF.

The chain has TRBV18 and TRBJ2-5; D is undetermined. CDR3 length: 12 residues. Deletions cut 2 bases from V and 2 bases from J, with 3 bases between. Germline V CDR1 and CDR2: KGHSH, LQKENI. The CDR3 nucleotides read TGTGCCAGCTCACCATATCAAGAGACCCAGTACTTC. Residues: CASSPYQETQYF.

CDR3 bases: TGTGCCTGGAGCTCTGGGACAGGGGGCTGGAGGCCCCAGCATTTT. Translation gives CAWSSGTGGWRPQHF. The chain links TRBV30 to TRBJ1-5; 12 positions agree with TRBD1. Trimming cost V 3 bases and J 9 bases; bases outside gene matches: 9. The germline gives CDR1 GTSNPN, CDR2 SVGIG (reference sequence). The CDR3 totals 15 residues.

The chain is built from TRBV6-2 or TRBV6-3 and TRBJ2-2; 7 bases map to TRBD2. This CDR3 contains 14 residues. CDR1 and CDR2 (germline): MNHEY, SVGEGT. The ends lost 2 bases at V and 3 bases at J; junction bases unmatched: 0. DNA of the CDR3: TGTGCCAGCAGTTACACTAGCGACACCGGGGAGCTGTTTTTT. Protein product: CASSYTSDTGELFF.

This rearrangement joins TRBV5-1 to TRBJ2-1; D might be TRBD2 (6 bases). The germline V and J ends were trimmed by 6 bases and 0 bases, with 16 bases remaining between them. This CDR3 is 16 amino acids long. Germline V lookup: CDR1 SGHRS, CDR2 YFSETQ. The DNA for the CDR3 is TGCGCCAGCACCACAGACCTCGGGAGCTCCTACAATGAGCAGTTCTTC. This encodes CASTTDLGSSYNEQFF.